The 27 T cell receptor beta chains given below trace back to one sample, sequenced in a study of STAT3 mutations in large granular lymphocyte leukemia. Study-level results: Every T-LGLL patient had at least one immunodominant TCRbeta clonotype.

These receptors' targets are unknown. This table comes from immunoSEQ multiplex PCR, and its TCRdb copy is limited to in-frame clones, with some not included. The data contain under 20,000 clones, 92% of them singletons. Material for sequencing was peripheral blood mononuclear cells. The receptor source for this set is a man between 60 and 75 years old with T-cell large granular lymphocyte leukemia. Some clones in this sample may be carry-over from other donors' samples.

The CDR3 is CASSLGTGGSPLHF. The DNA of the CDR3 is TGCGCCAGCAGCTTGGGGACAGGGGGTTCACCCCTCCACTTT. V and J are TRBV5-1 and TRBJ1-6; 10 nucleotides line up with TRBD1. Germline trimming cut 0 bases from V and 9 bases from J; bases unmatched to any gene: 0. The CDR3 extends over 14 amino acids. Germline CDR1 SGHRS, CDR2 YFSETQ. Full variable domain (outside the CDR3, taken from reference TRBV5-1 and TRBJ1-6): KAGVTQTPRYLIKTRGQQVTLSCSPISGHRSVSWYQQTPGQGLQFLFEYFSETQRNKGNFPGRFSGRQFSNSRSEMNVSTLELGDSALYLCASSLGTGGSPLHFGNGTRLTVT.

CDR3 region: CASSLAPGGAGDTQYF. Here the CDR3 DNA reads TGCGCCAGCAGCTTGGCCCCGGGGGGAGCAGGTGATACGCAGTATTTT. The chain is built from TRBV5-1 and TRBJ2-3, with 7 bases matching TRBD2. The V segment lost 0 bases and the J segment 6 bases; nucleotides outside the gene matches: 10. The CDR3 loop spans 16 amino acids. Germline V gene data show CDR1 as SGHRS and CDR2 as YFSETQ.

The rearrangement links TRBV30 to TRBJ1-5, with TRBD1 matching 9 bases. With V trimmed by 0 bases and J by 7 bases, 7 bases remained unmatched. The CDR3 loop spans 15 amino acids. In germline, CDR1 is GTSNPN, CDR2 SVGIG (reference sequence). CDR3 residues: CAWSVAGQGPQPQHF. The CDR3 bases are TGTGCCTGGAGTGTAGCGGGACAGGGTCCCCAGCCCCAGCATTTT.

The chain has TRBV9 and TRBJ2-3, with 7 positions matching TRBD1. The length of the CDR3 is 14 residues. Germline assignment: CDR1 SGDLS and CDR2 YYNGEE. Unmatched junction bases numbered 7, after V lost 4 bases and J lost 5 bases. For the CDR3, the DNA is TGTGCCAGCAGCCCGACAGGGTGGATAGATACGCAGTATTTT. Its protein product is CASSPTGWIDTQYF. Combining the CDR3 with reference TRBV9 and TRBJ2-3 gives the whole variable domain DSGVTQTPKHLITATGQRVTLRCSPRSGDLSVYWYQQSLDQGLQFLIQYYNGEERAKGNILERFSAQQFPDLHSELNLSSLELGDSALYFCASSPTGWIDTQYFGPGTRLTVL.

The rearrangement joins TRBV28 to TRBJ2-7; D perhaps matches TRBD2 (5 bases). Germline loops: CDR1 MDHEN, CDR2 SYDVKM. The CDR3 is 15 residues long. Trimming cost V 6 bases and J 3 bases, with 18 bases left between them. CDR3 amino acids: CASRKDGGKIYEQYF. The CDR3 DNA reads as TGTGCCAGCAGGAAGGACGGAGGAAAAATCTACGAGCAGTACTTC. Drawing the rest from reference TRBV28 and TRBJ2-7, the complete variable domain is DVKVTQSSRYLVKRTGEKVFLECVQDMDHENMFWYRQDPGLGLRLIYFSYDVKMKEKGDIPEGYSVSREKKERFSLILESASTNQTSMYLCASRKDGGKIYEQYFGPGTRLTVT.

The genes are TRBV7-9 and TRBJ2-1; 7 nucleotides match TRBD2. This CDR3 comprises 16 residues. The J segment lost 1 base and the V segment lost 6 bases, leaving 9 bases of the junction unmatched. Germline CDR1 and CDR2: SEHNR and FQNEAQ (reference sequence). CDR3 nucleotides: TGTGCCAGCAGTCTCCCGGCCGGGGGGTCCTACAATGAGCAGTTCTTC. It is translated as CASSLPAGGSYNEQFF.

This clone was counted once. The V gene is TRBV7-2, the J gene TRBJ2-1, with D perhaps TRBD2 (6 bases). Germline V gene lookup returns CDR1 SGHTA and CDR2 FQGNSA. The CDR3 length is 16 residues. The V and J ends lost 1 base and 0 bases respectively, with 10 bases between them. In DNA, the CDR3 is TGTGCCAGCAGCTTAGTCGGCGGGACCTCCTACAATGAGCAGTTCTTC. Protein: CASSLVGGTSYNEQFF.

CDR3 DNA: TGTGCCAGCAGCTTGGCCCCTGCCGGAGGCCCCGGGGAGCTGTTTTTT. This translates into CASSLAPAGGPGELFF. The chain is built from TRBV5-4 and TRBJ2-2; TRBD2 might be the D (5 bases). The ends were cut back, 0 bases at V and 6 bases at J, with 15 bases in the middle. Germline V gene lookup returns CDR1 SGHNT and CDR2 YYREEE (reference sequence). The CDR3 is 16 amino acids.

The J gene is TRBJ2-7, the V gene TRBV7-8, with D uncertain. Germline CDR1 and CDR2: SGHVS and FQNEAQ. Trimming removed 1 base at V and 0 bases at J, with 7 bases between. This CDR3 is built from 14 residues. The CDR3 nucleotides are TGTGCCAGCAGCTTAGATGTAGGCTCCTACGAGCAGTACTTC. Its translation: CASSLDVGSYEQYF.

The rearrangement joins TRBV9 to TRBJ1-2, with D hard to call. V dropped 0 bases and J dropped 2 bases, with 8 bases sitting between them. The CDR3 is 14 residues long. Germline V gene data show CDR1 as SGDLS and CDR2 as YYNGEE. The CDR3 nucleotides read TGTGCCAGCAGCGTAGGAACGGGGAACTATGGCTACACCTTC. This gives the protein CASSVGTGNYGYTF.

The CDR3 protein is CASSGADRALAYEQYF. CDR3 sequence (DNA): TGTGCCAGCAGTGGAGCGGACAGGGCGCTGGCCTACGAGCAGTACTTC. The chain has TRBV25-1 and TRBJ2-7; 8 bases align to TRBD1. This CDR3 contains 16 residues. The germline CDR1 and CDR2 sequences are MGHDK and SYGVNS. V dropped 4 bases and J dropped 2; count of bases not matched to a gene: 10.

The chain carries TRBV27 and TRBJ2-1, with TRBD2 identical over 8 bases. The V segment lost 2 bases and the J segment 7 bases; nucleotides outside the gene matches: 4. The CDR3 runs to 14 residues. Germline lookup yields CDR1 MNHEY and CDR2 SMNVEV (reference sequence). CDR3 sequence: CASSLVAGPNEQFF. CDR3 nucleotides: TGTGCCAGCAGTTTAGTAGCGGGACCGAATGAGCAGTTCTTC.

DNA of the CDR3: TGTGCCAGCACGGACAGGGCCTATGGCTACACCTTC. Protein product: CASTDRAYGYTF. The rearrangement joins TRBV9 to TRBJ1-2; 8 bases align to TRBD1. V shed 6 bases and J 4 bases; nucleotides not matched to a gene: 2. CDR1 SGDLS and CDR2 YYNGEE come from the germline V gene. The CDR3 runs 12 residues.

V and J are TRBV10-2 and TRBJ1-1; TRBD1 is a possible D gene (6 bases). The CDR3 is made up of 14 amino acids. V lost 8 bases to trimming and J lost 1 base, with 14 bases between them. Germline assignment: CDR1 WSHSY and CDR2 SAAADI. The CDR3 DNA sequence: TGCGCCAGCTCCCAGACAGGCCCGAACACTGAAGCTTTCTTT. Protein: CASSQTGPNTEAFF.

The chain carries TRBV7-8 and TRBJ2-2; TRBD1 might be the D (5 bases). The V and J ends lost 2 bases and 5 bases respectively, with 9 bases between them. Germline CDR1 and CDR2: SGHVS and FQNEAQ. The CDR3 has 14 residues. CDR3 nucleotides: TGTGCCAGCAGCTTAAGGGGCCGGACCGGGGAGCTGTTTTTT. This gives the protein CASSLRGRTGELFF.

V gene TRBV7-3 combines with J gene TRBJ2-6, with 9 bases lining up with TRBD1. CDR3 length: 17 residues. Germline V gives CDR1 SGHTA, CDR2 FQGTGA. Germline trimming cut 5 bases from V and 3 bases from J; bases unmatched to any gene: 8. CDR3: CASSPTGTGSGANVLTF. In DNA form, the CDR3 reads TGTGCCAGCAGCCCCACCGGGACAGGGAGTGGGGCCAACGTCCTGACTTTC.

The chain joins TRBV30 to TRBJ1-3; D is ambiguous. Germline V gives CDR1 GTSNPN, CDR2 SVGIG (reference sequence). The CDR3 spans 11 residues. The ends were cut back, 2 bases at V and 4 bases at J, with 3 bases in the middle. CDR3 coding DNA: TGTGCCTGGAGTAGAGGAAACACCATATATTTT. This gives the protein CAWSRGNTIYF.

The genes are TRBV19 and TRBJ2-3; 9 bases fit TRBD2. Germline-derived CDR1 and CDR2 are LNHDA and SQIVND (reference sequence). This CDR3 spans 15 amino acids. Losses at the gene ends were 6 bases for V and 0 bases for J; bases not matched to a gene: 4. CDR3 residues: CASRLAGSSTDTQYF. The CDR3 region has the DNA TGTGCCAGTAGGCTAGCGGGGTCTAGCACAGATACGCAGTATTTT.

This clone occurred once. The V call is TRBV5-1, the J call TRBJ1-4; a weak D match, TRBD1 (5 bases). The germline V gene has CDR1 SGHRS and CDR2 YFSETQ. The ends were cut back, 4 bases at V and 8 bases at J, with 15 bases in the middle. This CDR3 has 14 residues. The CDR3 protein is CASSPAGGDEKLFF. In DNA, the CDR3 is TGCGCCAGCAGCCCGGCCGGAGGGGACGAAAAACTGTTTTTT. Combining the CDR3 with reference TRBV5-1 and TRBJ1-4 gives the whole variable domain KAGVTQTPRYLIKTRGQQVTLSCSPISGHRSVSWYQQTPGQGLQFLFEYFSETQRNKGNFPGRFSGRQFSNSRSEMNVSTLELGDSALYLCASSPAGGDEKLFFGSGTQLSVL.

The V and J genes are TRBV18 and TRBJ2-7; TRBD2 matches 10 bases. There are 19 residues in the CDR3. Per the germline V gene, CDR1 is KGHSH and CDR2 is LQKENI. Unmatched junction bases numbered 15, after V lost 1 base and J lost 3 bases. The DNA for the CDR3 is TGTGCCAGCTCACCACAGAGTTTCGTCATAGCGGGAGGAAACTACGAGCAGTACTTC. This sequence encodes CASSPQSFVIAGGNYEQYF.

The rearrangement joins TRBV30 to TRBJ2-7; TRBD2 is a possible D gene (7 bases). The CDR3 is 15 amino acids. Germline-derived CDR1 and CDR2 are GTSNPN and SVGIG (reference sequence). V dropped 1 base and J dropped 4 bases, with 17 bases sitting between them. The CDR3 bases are TGTGCCTGGAGTGGGGGGGGGCCCAGCAGGTACGAGCAGTACTTC. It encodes CAWSGGGPSRYEQYF.

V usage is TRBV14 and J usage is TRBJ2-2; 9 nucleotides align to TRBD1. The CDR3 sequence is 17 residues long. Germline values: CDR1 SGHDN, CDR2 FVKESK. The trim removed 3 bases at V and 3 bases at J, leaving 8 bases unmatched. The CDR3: CASSQDRGVLDTGELFF. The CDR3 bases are TGTGCCAGCAGCCAGGACAGGGGAGTCCTGGACACCGGGGAGCTGTTTTTT.

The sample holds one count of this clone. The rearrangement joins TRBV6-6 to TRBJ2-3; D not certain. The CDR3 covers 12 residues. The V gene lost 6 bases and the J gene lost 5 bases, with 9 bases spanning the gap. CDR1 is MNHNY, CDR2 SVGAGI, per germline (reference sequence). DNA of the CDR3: TGTGCCAGCAGCCGTCTCCAAGATACGCAGTATTTT. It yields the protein CASSRLQDTQYF.

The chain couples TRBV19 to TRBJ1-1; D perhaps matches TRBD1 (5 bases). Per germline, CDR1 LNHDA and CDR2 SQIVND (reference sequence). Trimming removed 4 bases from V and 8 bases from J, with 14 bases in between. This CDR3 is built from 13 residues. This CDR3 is CASSTLRGSEAFF. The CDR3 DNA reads TGTGCCAGTAGTACCTTGCGGGGCAGCGAAGCTTTCTTT.

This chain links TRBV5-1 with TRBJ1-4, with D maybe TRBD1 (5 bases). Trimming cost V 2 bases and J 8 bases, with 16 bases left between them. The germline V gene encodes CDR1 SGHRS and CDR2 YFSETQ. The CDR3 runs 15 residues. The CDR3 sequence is CASSFGASNREKLFF. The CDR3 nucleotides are TGCGCCAGCAGCTTTGGGGCCTCCAACAGGGAAAAACTGTTTTTT.

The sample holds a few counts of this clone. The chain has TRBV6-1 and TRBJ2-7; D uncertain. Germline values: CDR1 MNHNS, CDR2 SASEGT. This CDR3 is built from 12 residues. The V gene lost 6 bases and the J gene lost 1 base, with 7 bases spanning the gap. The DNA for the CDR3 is TGTGCCAGCAGCCTCGAGTCCTACGAGCAGTACTTC. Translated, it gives CASSLESYEQYF.

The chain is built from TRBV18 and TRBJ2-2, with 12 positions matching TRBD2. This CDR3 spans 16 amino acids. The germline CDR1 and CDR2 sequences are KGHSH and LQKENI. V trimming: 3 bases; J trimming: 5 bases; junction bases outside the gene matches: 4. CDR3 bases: TGTGCCAGCTCACCCCGACTAGCGGGGGAAACCGGGGAGCTGTTTTTT. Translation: CASSPRLAGETGELFF. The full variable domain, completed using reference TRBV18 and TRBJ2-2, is NAGVMQNPRHLVRRRGQEARLRCSPMKGHSHVYWYRQLPEEGLKFMVYLQKENIIDESGMPKERFSAEFPKEGPSILRIQQVVRGDSAAYFCASSPRLAGETGELFFGEGSRLTVL.